This T cell receptor (beta chain) was recorded in a study of Graves' ophthalmopathy and Graves' hyperthyroidism. CDR1 and CDR2 (germline): MNHNS, SASEGT. Trimming shortened V by 3 bases and J by 4 bases, and 13 bases separated the two germline ends. CDR3 length: 14 amino acids. The study amplified TCR beta CDR3 regions using RNA transcripts. The library came from an HTBI-primed first-round RT-PCR and a second-round multiplex PCR. MiXCR was run by TCRdb on the multiplex PCR reads, yielding one entry per CDR3 protein. This sample carries a few hundred thousand distinct CDR3 sequences, 15% of them seen once, and the ten largest clones take about 7%. The diagnosis combined clinical symptoms, thyroxine, TRAb, thyroid ultrasound and orbital computed tomography scans. PBMCs came from more than 8 ml of fresh peripheral blood.

The chain uses TRBV6-1 and TRBJ2-7; tentative D call: TRBD2 (6 bases). The clonotype was recovered from a woman aged 18 to 35 with stable Graves' hyperthyroidism. Sample: peripheral blood. CDR3 in DNA: TGTGCCAGCAGTGACTGGGGACTCACATACGAGCAGTACTTC. Residues: CASSDWGLTYEQYF.